This T cell receptor (beta chain) was identified in a study of shared clonotypes between healthy human individuals. Study background: Donors had three CD4 naive, three CD4 memory, two CD8 naive and one CD8 memory plate apiece.

Authors' methods: Junction-only sequences produced by ImmunoSEQ had no quality scores, so filtering differed. Profiling relied on immunoSEQ multiplex PCR, and the TCRdb table lists in-frame clones only, not all of them. That table supplies the V and J calls and clone size; D and trimming were determined from the DNA. This table has some 2 million clones, 85% to 95% appearing once. On this clone itself: The germline gene is not matched at one end of the junction; a read error may be the cause.

Division of CD4+ cells produced a CD45RA+ naive subset and a CD45RA-negative memory subset. CDR1 is SGHAT, CDR2 FQNNGV, per germline. CDR3 length equals 13 residues. The receptor's source is a man younger than 35 in good health. The chain uses TRBV11-2 and TRBJ1-1; the D gene is possibly TRBD1 (5 bases). The sequencing input was naive CD4+ T cells sorted from blood. Stated subset: CD45RA+ positively selected. The CDR3 nucleotides read TGTGCCAGCAGCGTAGAACGGGGCCATGAAGCTTTCTTT. Encoded protein: CASSVERGHEAFF.